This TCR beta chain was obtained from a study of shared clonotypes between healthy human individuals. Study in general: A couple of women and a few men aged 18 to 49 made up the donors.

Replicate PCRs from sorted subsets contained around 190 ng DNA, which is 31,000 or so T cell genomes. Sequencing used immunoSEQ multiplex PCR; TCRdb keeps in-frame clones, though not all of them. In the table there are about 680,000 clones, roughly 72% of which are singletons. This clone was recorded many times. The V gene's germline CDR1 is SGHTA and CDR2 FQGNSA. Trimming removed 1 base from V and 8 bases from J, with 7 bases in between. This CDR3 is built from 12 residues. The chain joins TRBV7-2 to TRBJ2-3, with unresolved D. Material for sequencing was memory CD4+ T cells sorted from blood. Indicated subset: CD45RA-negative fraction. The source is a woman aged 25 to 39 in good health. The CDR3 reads CASSLGPRTQYF. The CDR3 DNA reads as TGTGCCAGCAGCTTAGGCCCCCGTACGCAGTATTTT.